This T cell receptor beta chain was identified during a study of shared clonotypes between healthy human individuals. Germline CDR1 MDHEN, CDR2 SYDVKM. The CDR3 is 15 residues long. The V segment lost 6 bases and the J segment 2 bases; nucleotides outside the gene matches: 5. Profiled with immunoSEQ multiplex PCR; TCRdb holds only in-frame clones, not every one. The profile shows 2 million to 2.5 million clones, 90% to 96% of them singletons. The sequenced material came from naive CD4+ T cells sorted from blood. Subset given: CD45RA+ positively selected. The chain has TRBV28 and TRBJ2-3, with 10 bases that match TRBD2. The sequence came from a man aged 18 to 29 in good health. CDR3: CASSLSGGPTDTQYF. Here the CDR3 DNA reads TGTGCCAGCAGCCTTAGCGGGGGGCCCACAGATACGCAGTATTTT.